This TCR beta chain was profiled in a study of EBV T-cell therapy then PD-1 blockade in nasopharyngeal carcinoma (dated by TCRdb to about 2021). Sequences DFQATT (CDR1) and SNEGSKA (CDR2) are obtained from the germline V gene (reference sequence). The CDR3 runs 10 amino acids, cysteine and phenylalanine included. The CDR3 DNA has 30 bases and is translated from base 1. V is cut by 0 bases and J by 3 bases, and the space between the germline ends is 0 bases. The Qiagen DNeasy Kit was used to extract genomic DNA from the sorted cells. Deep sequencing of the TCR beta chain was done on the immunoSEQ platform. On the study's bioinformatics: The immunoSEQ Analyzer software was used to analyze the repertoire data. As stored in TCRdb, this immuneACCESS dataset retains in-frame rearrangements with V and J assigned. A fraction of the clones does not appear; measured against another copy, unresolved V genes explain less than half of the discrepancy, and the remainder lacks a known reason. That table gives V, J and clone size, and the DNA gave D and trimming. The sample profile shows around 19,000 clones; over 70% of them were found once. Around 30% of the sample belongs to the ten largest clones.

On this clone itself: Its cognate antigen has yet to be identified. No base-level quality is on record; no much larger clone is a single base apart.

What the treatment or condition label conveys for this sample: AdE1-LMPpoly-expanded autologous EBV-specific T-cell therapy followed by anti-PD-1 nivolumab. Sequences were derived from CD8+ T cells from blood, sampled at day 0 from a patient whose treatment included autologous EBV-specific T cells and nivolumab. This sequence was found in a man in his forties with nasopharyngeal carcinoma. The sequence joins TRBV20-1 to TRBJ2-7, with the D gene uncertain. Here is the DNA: TGCAGTGCTAGAGACTACGAGCAGTACTTC. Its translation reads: CSARDYEQYF.